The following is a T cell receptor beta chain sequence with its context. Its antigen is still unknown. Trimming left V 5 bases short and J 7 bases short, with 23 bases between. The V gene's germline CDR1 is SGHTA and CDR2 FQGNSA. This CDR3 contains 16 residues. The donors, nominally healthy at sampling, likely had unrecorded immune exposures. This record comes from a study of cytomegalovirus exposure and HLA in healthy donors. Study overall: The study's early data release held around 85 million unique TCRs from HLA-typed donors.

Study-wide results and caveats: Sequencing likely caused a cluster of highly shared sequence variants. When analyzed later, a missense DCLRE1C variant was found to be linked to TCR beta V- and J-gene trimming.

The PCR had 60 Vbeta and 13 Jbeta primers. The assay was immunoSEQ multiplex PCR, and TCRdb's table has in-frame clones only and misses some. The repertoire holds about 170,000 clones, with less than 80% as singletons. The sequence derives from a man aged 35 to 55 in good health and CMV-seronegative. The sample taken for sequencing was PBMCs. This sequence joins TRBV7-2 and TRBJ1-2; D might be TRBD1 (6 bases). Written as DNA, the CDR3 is TGTGCCAGCAGCCCCCGTGTTGGGGGGGCAGGAGGTGGCTACACCTTC. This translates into CASSPRVGGAGGGYTF.